Listed below are T cell receptor beta chains from one sample, sequenced in a study of shared clonotypes between healthy human individuals. Sequenced by immunoSEQ multiplex PCR; TCRdb stores in-frame clones only, minus some. The table records approximately 940,000 clones, about three quarters of them present only once. Source material: memory CD4+ T cells sorted from blood. Receptors originate from a young man in good health. CDR3s include the opening cysteine and the closing phenylalanine or tryptophan. D genes are given only for firm matches. For some rows the clone size is stated as once, few or many, or as a class when expanded; others skip it.

j_gene,d_gene,abundance,v_gene,CDR3nt,CDR3aa
TRBJ1-4,NA,NA,TRBV6-6,TGTGCCAGCAGTTACTCGAGTGCGGGGTTCGGCGAAAAACTGTTTTTT,CASSYSSAGFGEKLFF
TRBJ2-5,TRBD1,NA,TRBV6-1,TGTGCCAGCAGCCGGGACAGGACTTTACAAGAGACCCAGTACTTC,CASSRDRTLQETQYF
TRBJ1-6,NA,NA,TRBV5-4,TGTGCCAGCAGCCTGAAAGGGACACAGAATTCACCCCTCCACTTT,CASSLKGTQNSPLHF
TRBJ1-2,TRBD1,NA,TRBV7-2,TGTGCCAGCAGCCTAACCGGGACAGCGATTTATGGCTACACCTTC,CASSLTGTAIYGYTF
TRBJ2-7,TRBD1,once,TRBV25-1,TGTGCCAGCAGTGGCCAATCCTCCAGACAGGGGGAGCAGTACTTC,CASSGQSSRQGEQYF
TRBJ2-3,TRBD1,once,TRBV6-4,TGTGCCAGCAGCCAACAGGCAACAGGGGCAGATACGCAGTATTTT,CASSQQATGADTQYF
TRBJ2-2,NA,NA,TRBV7-9,TGTGCCAGCAGCTTTCAATCAGGGGCCACCGGGGAGCTGTTTTTT,CASSFQSGATGELFF
TRBJ2-7,NA,NA,TRBV2,TGTGCCAGCAGTGAGTGGCAGGGTGGCTACGAGCAGTACTTC,CASSEWQGGYEQYF
TRBJ2-3,TRBD2,NA,TRBV5-1,TGCGCCAGTGAAGCGGGAGGTCGGAAACGCACAGATACGCAGTATTTT,CASEAGGRKRTDTQYF
TRBJ2-6,NA,NA,TRBV19,TGTGCCAGTAGTACTGGGACATTGGTCTCTGGGGCCAACGTCCTGACTTTC,CASSTGTLVSGANVLTF
TRBJ1-4,TRBD1,NA,TRBV4-1,TGCGCCAGCAGCCGTTTGGGGACAGCAACTAATGAAAAACTGTTTTTT,CASSRLGTATNEKLFF
TRBJ1-5,TRBD1,many,TRBV15,TGTGCCACCAGCAGACGCCAGGGGGACAATAGCAATCAGCCCCAGCATTTT,CATSRRQGDNSNQPQHF
TRBJ2-3,NA,NA,TRBV4-3,TGCGCCAGCAGCCAAGAAGGTAGCACAGATACGCAGTATTTT,CASSQEGSTDTQYF
TRBJ2-5,TRBD1,few,TRBV16,TGTGCCAGCAGCCAAATGGGACAGGGGGCTGAGACCCAGTACTTC,CASSQMGQGAETQYF
TRBJ1-5,NA,NA,TRBV19,TGTGCCAGTAGTATAGAGGGCCCCGGCGCCAATCAGCCCCAGCATTTT,CASSIEGPGANQPQHF
TRBJ2-3,NA,NA,TRBV7-2,TGTGCCAGCAGCCCCCCGGGTCCTACGCAGTATTTT,CASSPPGPTQYF
TRBJ2-5,NA,NA,TRBV5-1,TGCGCCAGCAGCTTGGCGCTATCAGGGGGGCAAGAGACCCAGTACTTC,CASSLALSGGQETQYF
TRBJ2-7,NA,NA,TRBV7-9,TGTGCCAGCAGCTCCAGTGGCTCCTACGAGCAGTACTTC,CASSSSGSYEQYF
TRBJ2-1,TRBD2,NA,TRBV28,TGTGCCAGCAGCCCATCACTAGCGGGGGAGCAGTTCTTC,CASSPSLAGEQFF
TRBJ1-4,NA,NA,TRBV5-1,TGCGCCAGCAGCTCCGTTGGTTTTGGTGAAAAACTGTTTTTT,CASSSVGFGEKLFF
TRBJ1-4,NA,NA,TRBV30,TGTGCCTGGAGTAGAAGGGGGACTAATGAAAAACTGTTTTTT,CAWSRRGTNEKLFF
TRBJ2-7,NA,NA,TRBV6-5,TGTGCCAGCAGTCCGAGACGGATCTCCTACGAGCAGTACTTC,CASSPRRISYEQYF
TRBJ2-1,TRBD1,NA,TRBV7-8,TGTGCCAGCAGCTTGGCCGGGACAGGGTCAAATGAGCAGTTCTTC,CASSLAGTGSNEQFF
TRBJ2-3,TRBD2,NA,TRBV5-4,TGTGCCAGCAGCTCTCAAGCGGGAGGGGTAACAGATACGCAGTATTTT,CASSSQAGGVTDTQYF
TRBJ2-1,NA,NA,TRBV28,TGTGCCAGCAGTTTATTAGGGGCAGGGACCTACAATGAGCAGTTCTTC,CASSLLGAGTYNEQFF
TRBJ2-1,TRBD2,NA,TRBV5-1,TGCGCCAGCAGCTTGTTAGCGGGAGCGGGGAATGAGCAGTTCTTC,CASSLLAGAGNEQFF
TRBJ1-6,NA,NA,TRBV19,TGTGCCAGTAGCCAACAGAACTATAATTCACCCCTCCACTTT,CASSQQNYNSPLHF
TRBJ1-3,TRBD1,NA,TRBV6-1,TGTGCCACGGGACAGGCATCTGGAAACACCATATATTTT,CATGQASGNTIYF
TRBJ2-5,TRBD1,NA,TRBV18,TGTGCCAGCTCACCCGGACAGGGAATAGAGACCCAGTACTTC,CASSPGQGIETQYF
TRBJ2-1,NA,NA,TRBV19,TGTGCCAGTAGTCCCTACGGGGGGCAGACCTACAATGAGCAGTTCTTC,CASSPYGGQTYNEQFF
TRBJ2-3,TRBD1,NA,TRBV29-1,TGCAGCCTTACGGAGGGGACAGGGTACCCAGATACGCAGTATTTT,CSLTEGTGYPDTQYF
TRBJ2-3,NA,few,TRBV7-9,TGTGCCAGCAGCTTAGTAGTATGGGGAGATACGCAGTATTTT,CASSLVVWGDTQYF
TRBJ1-2,NA,NA,TRBV25-1,TGTGCCAGCACTACAGGGTCTTTGAACTATGGCTACACCTTC,CASTTGSLNYGYTF
TRBJ2-1,NA,NA,TRBV9,TGTGCCAGCAGCGCCCGGGACAACTACAATGAGCAGTTCTTC,CASSARDNYNEQFF
TRBJ2-7,NA,few,TRBV7-9,TGTGCCAGCAGCTTTGCGACTGCCTCCTACGAGCAGTACTTC,CASSFATASYEQYF
TRBJ2-3,NA,NA,TRBV11-2,TGTGCCAGCAGACCACCAGGTTCCTACACAGATACGCAGTATTTT,CASRPPGSYTDTQYF
TRBJ2-3,TRBD2,NA,TRBV7-7,TGTGCTAGCAGCTTAAGAACTAGCGGCACAGATACGCAGTATTTT,CASSLRTSGTDTQYF
TRBJ2-3,TRBD1,NA,TRBV5-1,TGCGCCAGCAGCTTGGAGGGGGCGAGGACAGATACGCAGTATTTT,CASSLEGARTDTQYF
TRBJ1-4,TRBD1,NA,TRBV4-1,TGCGCCAGCAGCCTCACAGGGGGCACTGAAAAACTGTTTTTT,CASSLTGGTEKLFF
TRBJ2-4,NA,many,TRBV6-5,TGTGCCAGCAGTTTAATAGGCCCCGGCGCCAACATTCAGTACTTC,CASSLIGPGANIQYF
TRBJ2-7,TRBD2,NA,TRBV30,TGTGCTTGGGGGAGGGGCTACTACGAGCAGTACTTC,CAWGRGYYEQYF
TRBJ2-7,TRBD1,NA,TRBV19,TGTGCCAGTAGTACCCCTGGACAGGGGGCGAACGAGCAGTACTTC,CASSTPGQGANEQYF
TRBJ2-5,NA,NA,TRBV7-2,TGTGCCAGCAGCTTAGGGTTAGCGGCTTACTTC,CASSLGLAAYF
TRBJ1-5,TRBD1,NA,TRBV2,TGTGCCAGCAGGAAAGGACAGGGGGGGAATCAGCCCCAGCATTTT,CASRKGQGGNQPQHF
TRBJ1-2,TRBD1,NA,TRBV5-1,TGCGCCAGCAGCTTGGGACAGGGGTTATCATATGGCTACACCTTC,CASSLGQGLSYGYTF
TRBJ2-3,NA,NA,TRBV13,TGTGCCAGCAGACCCCCCGGGACAGATACGCAGTATTTT,CASRPPGTDTQYF
TRBJ2-7,NA,NA,TRBV10-3,TGTGCCACCACCTGGTCCAGCGGCAACGAGCAGTACTTC,CATTWSSGNEQYF
TRBJ1-4,TRBD1,NA,TRBV15,TGTGCCACCAGCAGAGATTGGACAGGGCCTTCCGGTCGAAATGAAAAACTGTTTTTT,CATSRDWTGPSGRNEKLFF
TRBJ2-4,NA,NA,TRBV7-2,TGTGCCAGCAGCCCCAGACACGAACAGGGAGGGAAGTACTTC,CASSPRHEQGGKYF
TRBJ1-1,NA,once,TRBV7-8,TGTGCCAGCAGCCCATCAGGGAGGGAGTACACTGAAGCTTTCTTT,CASSPSGREYTEAFF
TRBJ1-1,NA,NA,TRBV9,TGTGCCAGCAGCGTTGGACAAGTTGAACCTGAAGCTTTCTTT,CASSVGQVEPEAFF